This T cell receptor (beta chain) stems from a study of blood T cell repertoires in COVID-19. Study as a whole: Samples taken during acute and convalescent COVID-19 were collected in the United States, Italy and Spain. T cells, B-cell-depleted T cells, or PBMCs provided the cDNA or gDNA that served as material.

Original methodology: Estimates of nucleated cell counts were drawn from the amplification of reference gene primers. Sequenced by immunoSEQ multiplex PCR; TCRdb stores in-frame clones only, minus some. V and J calls and clone size follow that table, whereas D and trimming were derived from the DNA. The table lists 150,000 to 180,000 clones, roughly 78% of them singletons. This TCR derives from a man older than 75 with acute or convalescent COVID-19. Sequencing was carried out using peripheral blood.

The CDR3 is CASSLAARETNYGYTF. Here the CDR3 DNA reads TGTGCCAGCAGCTTAGCGGCACGGGAAACTAACTATGGCTACACCTTC. The chain recombines TRBV7-2 with TRBJ1-2; D not certain. The CDR3 extends over 16 amino acids. V lost 0 bases and J 0 bases, leaving 11 bases between the germline ends. Germline V gene data show CDR1 as SGHTA and CDR2 as FQGNSA.